The rows below give T cell receptor beta chains drawn from one sample of a study of T cell responses to AZD1222 COVID-19 vaccine. The repertoire was sequenced with immunoSEQ multiplex PCR; TCRdb's copy has only in-frame clones and lacks some. The data contain about 88,000 clones, approximately 88% of them singletons. The material sequenced was peripheral blood, taken 28 days after the second AZD1222 dose. Receptors were obtained from an adult who received the AZD1222 COVID-19 vaccine. CDR3s include the opening cysteine and the closing phenylalanine or tryptophan. The order of the fields is CDR3 protein, CDR3 DNA, J gene, V gene, D gene, clone size. A D gene is named only where the DNA matches it firmly. Only some rows state a clone size, as once, few, many or a class for expanded clones.

CDR3: CASSLGQDMNTEAFF; DNA: TGCGCCAGCAGTTTGGGACAGGACATGAACACTGAAGCTTTCTTT; J: TRBJ1-1; V: TRBV5-1; D: TRBD1; size: NA
CDR3: CASSLRGFEQFF; DNA: TGTGCCAGCAGCCTGCGGGGGTTTGAGCAGTTCTTC; J: TRBJ2-1; V: TRBV13; D: TRBD2; size: few
CDR3: CASSSRSSGANVLTF; DNA: TGTGCCAGCAGTTCAAGGAGCTCTGGGGCCAACGTCCTGACTTTC; J: TRBJ2-6; V: TRBV6-6; D: NA; size: NA
CDR3: CASSQDRTSLYEQFF; DNA: TGTGCCAGCAGCCAAGACCGGACTAGTCTTTATGAGCAGTTCTTC; J: TRBJ2-1; V: TRBV4-2; D: TRBD2; size: NA
CDR3: CASSLTQGTEAFF; DNA: TGTGCCAGCAGTTTGACACAGGGAACTGAAGCTTTCTTT; J: TRBJ1-1; V: TRBV12-3/TRBV12-4; D: NA; size: NA
CDR3: CASSFLQKNTEAFF; DNA: TGTGCCAGCAGCTTTTTGCAGAAGAACACTGAAGCTTTCTTT; J: TRBJ1-1; V: TRBV5-6; D: NA; size: NA
CDR3: CASSPFTGDNQPQHF; DNA: TGTGCCAGCAGCCCTTTCACCGGTGACAATCAGCCCCAGCATTTT; J: TRBJ1-5; V: TRBV7-8; D: NA; size: NA
CDR3: CASSYGQSSTYEQYF; DNA: TGTGCCAGCAGTTACGGGCAGAGTTCCACCTACGAGCAGTACTTC; J: TRBJ2-7; V: TRBV6-5; D: NA; size: NA
CDR3: CATSGGQGPDTQYF; DNA: TGTGCCACCAGTGGAGGACAGGGCCCCGATACGCAGTATTTT; J: TRBJ2-3; V: TRBV24-1; D: TRBD1; size: NA
CDR3: CASSQLAGVTDTQYF; DNA: TGTGCCAGCAGCCAATTAGCGGGGGTGACAGATACGCAGTATTTT; J: TRBJ2-3; V: TRBV7-9; D: TRBD2; size: NA
CDR3: CASSPRDSRNSPLHF; DNA: TGTGCCAGCTCACCCCGGGACAGCCGTAATTCACCCCTCCACTTT; J: TRBJ1-6; V: TRBV18; D: TRBD1; size: NA
CDR3: CASSPASYNEQFF; DNA: TGTGCCAGCTCACCAGCGTCGTACAATGAGCAGTTCTTC; J: TRBJ2-1; V: TRBV18; D: NA; size: few
CDR3: CASSLGTGTRSPLHF; DNA: TGTGCCAGCAGCTTGGGGACAGGGACAAGATCACCCCTCCACTTT; J: TRBJ1-6; V: TRBV5-5; D: TRBD1; size: NA
CDR3: CASSIGRVKSTSTQYF; DNA: TGTGCCAGTAGTATCGGGCGAGTGAAAAGTACATCGACCCAGTACTTC; J: TRBJ2-5; V: TRBV19; D: NA; size: few
CDR3: CATAGGHTDTQYF; DNA: TGTGCCACCGCGGGGGGGCACACAGATACGCAGTATTTT; J: TRBJ2-3; V: TRBV2; D: TRBD2; size: NA
CDR3: CATKTGRPDTQYF; DNA: TGTGCCACCAAGACAGGGCGCCCAGATACGCAGTATTTT; J: TRBJ2-3; V: TRBV24-1; D: TRBD1; size: NA
CDR3: CASSEETANTEAFF; DNA: TGTGCCAGCAGTGAGGAGACAGCTAACACTGAAGCTTTCTTT; J: TRBJ1-1; V: TRBV6-1; D: NA; size: NA
CDR3: CASRPQGSQPQHF; DNA: TGTGCCAGCAGGCCACAGGGCAGTCAGCCCCAGCATTTT; J: TRBJ1-5; V: TRBV6-5; D: NA; size: NA
CDR3: CASSRRLAGNQETQYF; DNA: TGTGCCAGCAGCCGTAGACTAGCGGGGAACCAAGAGACCCAGTACTTC; J: TRBJ2-5; V: TRBV5-4; D: TRBD2; size: NA
CDR3: CASSSGLAGFEQFF; DNA: TGTGCCAGCAGTTCAGGACTAGCGGGGTTTGAGCAGTTCTTC; J: TRBJ2-1; V: TRBV2; D: TRBD2; size: NA
CDR3: CASSLPGGDYEQYF; DNA: TGTGCCAGTAGTCTACCTGGGGGGGACTACGAGCAGTACTTC; J: TRBJ2-7; V: TRBV19; D: TRBD2; size: NA
CDR3: CASSQPVGRRGETQYF; DNA: TGTGCCAGCAGCCAACCGGTGGGACGGCGGGGAGAGACCCAGTACTTC; J: TRBJ2-5; V: TRBV3-1/TRBV3-2; D: NA; size: NA
CDR3: CASSQVAGGQETQYF; DNA: TGTGCCAGCAGCCAGGTAGCGGGGGGCCAAGAGACCCAGTACTTC; J: TRBJ2-5; V: TRBV3-1/TRBV3-2; D: TRBD2; size: few
CDR3: CASSLDSGVDTQYF; DNA: TGTGCCAGCAGCTTGGACTCCGGGGTGGATACGCAGTATTTT; J: TRBJ2-3; V: TRBV5-5; D: NA; size: once